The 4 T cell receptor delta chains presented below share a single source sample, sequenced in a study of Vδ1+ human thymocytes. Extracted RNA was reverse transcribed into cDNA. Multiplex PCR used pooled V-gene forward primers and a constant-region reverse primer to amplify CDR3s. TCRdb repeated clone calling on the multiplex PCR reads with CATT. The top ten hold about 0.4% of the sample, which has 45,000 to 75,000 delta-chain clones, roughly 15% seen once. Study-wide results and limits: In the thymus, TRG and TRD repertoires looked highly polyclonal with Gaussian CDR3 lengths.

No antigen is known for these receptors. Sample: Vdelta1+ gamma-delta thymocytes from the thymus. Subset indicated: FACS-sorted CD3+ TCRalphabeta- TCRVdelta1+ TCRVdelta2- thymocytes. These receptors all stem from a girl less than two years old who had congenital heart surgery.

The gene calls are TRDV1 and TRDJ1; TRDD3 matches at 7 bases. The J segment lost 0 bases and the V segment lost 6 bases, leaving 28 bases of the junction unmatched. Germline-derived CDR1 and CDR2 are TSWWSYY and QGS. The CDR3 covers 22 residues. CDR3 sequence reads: CALGPPDEKLKELGTYTDKLIF. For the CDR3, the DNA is TGTGCTCTTGGTCCACCCGACGAAAAACTGAAAGAACTGGGGACATACACCGATAAACTCATCTTT.

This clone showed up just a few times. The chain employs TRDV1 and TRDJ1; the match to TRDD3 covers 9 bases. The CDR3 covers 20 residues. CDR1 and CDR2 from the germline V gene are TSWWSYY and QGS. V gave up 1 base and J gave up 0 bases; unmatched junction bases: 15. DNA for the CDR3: TGTGCTCTTGGGGAACGTTCCCTCCTGGGGGATTCCGAGTACACCGATAAACTCATCTTT. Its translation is CALGERSLLGDSEYTDKLIF.

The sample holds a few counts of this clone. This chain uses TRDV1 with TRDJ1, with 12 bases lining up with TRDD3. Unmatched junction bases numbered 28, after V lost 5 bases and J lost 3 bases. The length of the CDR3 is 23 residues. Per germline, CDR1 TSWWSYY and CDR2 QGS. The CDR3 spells CALGPQRAFPTSRWGIRADKLIF. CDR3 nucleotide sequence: TGTGCTCTTGGGCCCCAACGGGCGTTCCCTACGTCTCGCTGGGGGATACGCGCCGATAAACTCATCTTT.

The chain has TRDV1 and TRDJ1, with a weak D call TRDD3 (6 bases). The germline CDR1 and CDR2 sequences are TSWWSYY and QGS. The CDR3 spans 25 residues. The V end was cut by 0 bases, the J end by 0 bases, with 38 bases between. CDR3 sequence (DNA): TGTGCTCTTGGGGAACTTATGGTCCCCCCGAGTGAGTTTGGGGGTGGCTTTCAATACACCGATAAACTCATCTTT. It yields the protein CALGELMVPPSEFGGGFQYTDKLIF.